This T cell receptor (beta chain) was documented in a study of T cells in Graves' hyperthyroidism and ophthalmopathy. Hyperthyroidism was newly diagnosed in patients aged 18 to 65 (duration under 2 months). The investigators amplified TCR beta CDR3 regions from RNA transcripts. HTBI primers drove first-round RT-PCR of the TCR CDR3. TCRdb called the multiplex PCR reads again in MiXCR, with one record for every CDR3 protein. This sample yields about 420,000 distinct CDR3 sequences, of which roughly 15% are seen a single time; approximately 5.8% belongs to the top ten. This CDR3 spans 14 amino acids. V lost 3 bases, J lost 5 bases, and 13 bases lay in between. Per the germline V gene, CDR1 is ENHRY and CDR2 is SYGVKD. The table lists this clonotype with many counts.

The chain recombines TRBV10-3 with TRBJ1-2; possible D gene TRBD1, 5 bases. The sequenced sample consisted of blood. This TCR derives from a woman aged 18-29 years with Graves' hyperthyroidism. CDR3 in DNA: TGTGCCATCAGTGATAAGGGACGGACTTATGGCTACACCTTC. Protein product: CAISDKGRTYGYTF.